This TCR beta chain comes out of a study of blood T cells in healthy people across ages. Study-level information: Template switching captured about one barcoded beta molecule per two T cells. Points from the study as a whole: Age brought a roughly linear fall in TCR beta diversity measured per million T cells.

This clonotype was recorded many times. Its antigen is undetermined. Samples had at least 7 million PBMCs isolated from them. Germline assignment: CDR1 SGHRS and CDR2 YFSETQ. Trimming removed 4 bases from V and 0 bases from J, with 12 bases in between. The CDR3 extends over 15 amino acids. The use of a sample-barcoded 5' primer and a J-beta primer mix characterized a second PCR of about 6 to 11 cycles. Each TCR beta cDNA got a 12-nucleotide random molecular identifier. TCRdb ran MiXCR on the 5' RACE reads and lists one entry per CDR3 protein. Of around 650,000 distinct CDR3 sequences in the sample, approximately 31% were seen once.

The clonotype originates from a woman of 80 years or more in good health. The chain employs TRBV5-1 and TRBJ2-3, with D unclear. The sequencing input was blood. The CDR3 loop reads CASSLDFKSTDTQYF. The CDR3 DNA sequence: TGCGCCAGCAGCCTCGACTTCAAGAGCACAGATACGCAGTATTTT.